These 32 T cell receptor beta chains share one sample of origin, sequenced in a study of T cell responses to AZD1222 COVID-19 vaccine. Here immunoSEQ multiplex PCR was the method, and the copy in TCRdb shows in-frame clones only, minus some. The data contain about 180,000 clones, 88% of them singletons. Sequenced material: peripheral blood, taken 28 days after the second AZD1222 dose. The receptors were sampled from an adult who received the AZD1222 COVID-19 vaccine.

This chain links TRBV4-3 with TRBJ2-7, with 13 positions matching TRBD2. Germline V gives CDR1 LGHNA, CDR2 YSLEER. The junction had 8 bases not matched to a gene; V was cut back by 0 bases and J by 0 bases. This CDR3 contains 19 residues. The CDR3 coding sequence is TGCGCCAGCAGCCAAGATTATACTAGCGGGGGGGACCTCTCCTACGAGCAGTACTTC. Translated, it gives CASSQDYTSGGDLSYEQYF.

The chain uses TRBV6-6 and TRBJ2-7, with 9 bases lining up with TRBD1. Germline lookup yields CDR1 MNHNY and CDR2 SVGAGI (reference sequence). There are 14 residues in the CDR3. J lost 2 bases, V lost 5 bases, and 4 bases had no gene match. This CDR3 reads CASSRQGDPYEQYF. CDR3 DNA sequence: TGTGCCAGCAGTAGACAGGGGGATCCCTACGAGCAGTACTTC.

The chain employs TRBV7-3 and TRBJ2-1, with 7 bases identical to TRBD2. V gave up 5 bases and J gave up 8 bases; unmatched junction bases: 9. Looked up from germline, CDR1 is SGHTA and CDR2 is FQGTGA. This CDR3 spans 14 amino acids. CDR3 protein: CASSPSGAFDEQFF. In DNA form, the CDR3 reads TGTGCCAGCAGCCCGAGCGGGGCGTTCGATGAGCAGTTCTTC. The complete variable domain, with remaining parts taken from reference TRBV7-3 and TRBJ2-1, reads GAGVSQTPSNKVTEKGKYVELRCDPISGHTALYWYRQSLGQGPEFLIYFQGTGAADDSGLPNDRFFAVRPEGSVSTLKIQRTERGDSAVYLCASSPSGAFDEQFFGPGTRLTVL.

The rearrangement links TRBV5-1 to TRBJ2-2, with D tentatively TRBD1 (5 bases). The V gene's germline CDR1 is SGHRS and CDR2 YFSETQ. The CDR3 spans 17 residues. Trimming stripped 1 base from V and 1 base from J, with 14 bases between. Here the CDR3 DNA reads TGCGCCAGCAGCTTGACAGGTTCTCCGATGAACACCGGGGAGCTGTTTTTT. Its translation: CASSLTGSPMNTGELFF.

The genes are TRBV7-6 and TRBJ2-1, with 10 nucleotides matching TRBD2. Looked up from germline, CDR1 is SGHVS and CDR2 is FNYEAQ. This CDR3 is 15 amino acids long. J gave up 10 bases and V 0 bases, and 6 bases lay outside the gene matches. Written as DNA, the CDR3 is TGTGCCAGCAGCTTAGCACTAGCGGGGCCAGGCGAGCAGTTCTTC. This codes for CASSLALAGPGEQFF.

This chain uses TRBV10-1 with TRBJ1-1, with a possible D match to TRBD1 (6 bases). V was trimmed by 6 bases and J by 0 bases, leaving 26 bases between them. Germline CDR1 reads WNHNN; CDR2 reads SYGVQD (reference sequence). The CDR3 runs 19 residues. The CDR3 bases are TGCGCCAGCAGACAGGGACACTGCTGGTTAACGGCGATGAACACTGAAGCTTTCTTT. Residues: CASRQGHCWLTAMNTEAFF.

This clone was observed once. This chain connects TRBV25-1 to TRBJ1-2, with 9 nucleotides matching TRBD1. CDR3 length: 17 amino acids. CDR1 MGHDK and CDR2 SYGVNS come from the germline V gene. Germline trimming cut 6 bases from V and 5 bases from J; bases unmatched to any gene: 16. CDR3 in amino acids: CASRGQGSADALYGYTF. DNA for the CDR3: TGTGCCAGCAGAGGACAGGGGTCGGCTGATGCCCTATATGGCTACACCTTC.

This chain links TRBV9 with TRBJ2-5; the D is unclear. CDR3 length: 11 amino acids. The germline V gene encodes CDR1 SGDLS and CDR2 YYNGEE. V was pared by 0 bases and J by 7 bases, with 4 bases between. The CDR3 DNA follows: TGTGCCAGCAGCGTAGGGGCGACCCAGTACTTC. This gives the protein CASSVGATQYF.

The rearrangement joins TRBV2 to TRBJ1-1; TRBD1 might be the D (5 bases). Germline V gene sequence: CDR1 SNHLY, CDR2 FYNNEI. The V end lost 11 bases, the J end lost 0 bases, and 10 bases lay between the germline ends. CDR3 length: 12 amino acids. The CDR3 DNA is TGTGCCGGGGGGGGAATGAACACTGAAGCTTTCTTT. This codes for CAGGGMNTEAFF.

This clone was counted only a few times. The chain joins TRBV7-9 to TRBJ1-4; TRBD1 agrees at 7 bases. Germline CDR1 reads SEHNR; CDR2 reads FQNEAQ (reference sequence). Trimming at V came to 5 bases and at J to 10 bases, leaving 7 bases not matched to a gene. There are 13 residues in the CDR3. CDR3 DNA sequence: TGTGCCAGCAGCGTAACGACAGGGCGAAAACTGTTTTTT. Its protein is CASSVTTGRKLFF.

The rearrangement links TRBV11-2 to TRBJ2-7, with 10 bases lining up with TRBD1. V lost 0 bases, J lost 7 bases, and 15 bases stayed unmatched. This CDR3 is 18 amino acids long. Germline lookup yields CDR1 SGHAT and CDR2 FQNNGV. CDR3: CASSLDLTFRDRGREQYF. The CDR3 DNA sequence: TGTGCCAGCAGCTTAGATCTAACGTTCCGGGACAGGGGAAGGGAGCAGTACTTC. Complete variable domain (other parts from reference TRBV11-2 and TRBJ2-7): EAGVAQSPRYKIIEKRQSVAFWCNPISGHATLYWYQQILGQGPKLLIQFQNNGVVDDSQLPKDRFSAERLKGVDSTLKIQPAKLEDSAVYLCASSLDLTFRDRGREQYFGPGTRLTVT.

The CDR3 DNA is TGTGCCAGCACCTTACCCCGATTCCAAGGTGGGGCCAACGTCCTGACTTTC. Amino acids: CASTLPRFQGGANVLTF. This chain links TRBV5-8 with TRBJ2-6; no clear D. The V gene lost 6 bases and the J gene lost 3 bases, with 19 bases spanning the gap. This CDR3 is 17 amino acids long. Germline V lookup: CDR1 SGHTS, CDR2 YDEGEE.

The chain employs TRBV4-1 and TRBJ2-7; no clear D. Per the germline V gene, CDR1 is MGHRA and CDR2 is YSYEKL. The CDR3 length is 15 residues. Trimming removed 1 base at V and 2 bases at J, with 12 bases between. CDR3 DNA: TGCGCCAGCAGCCAAGCTTCAGACAAGCCCTACGAGCAGTACTTC. It encodes CASSQASDKPYEQYF.

V gene TRBV9 combines with J gene TRBJ1-5; D is perhaps TRBD1 (6 bases). CDR3 length equals 17 residues. Trimming took 5 bases from V and 4 from J, leaving 22 bases between them. From germline, CDR1 is SGDLS and CDR2 YYNGEE. CDR3: CASSFGQTPTPNQPQHF. CDR3 nucleotide sequence: TGTGCCAGCAGTTTCGGACAGACTCCGACTCCTAATCAGCCCCAGCATTTT.

The J gene is TRBJ2-7, the V gene TRBV6-1; D gene ambiguous. The CDR3 covers 12 residues. The V and J ends lost 5 bases and 1 base respectively, with 6 bases between them. CDR1 is MNHNS, CDR2 SASEGT, per germline. CDR3 sequence: CASSFRSYEQYF. The CDR3 DNA sequence: TGTGCCAGCAGTTTCCGGTCCTACGAGCAGTACTTC.

The rearrangement uses TRBV9 and TRBJ2-2; D gene uncertain. Trimming pared 3 bases from V and 5 bases from J, leaving 14 bases between. The CDR3 has 15 amino acids. Germline V gene sequence: CDR1 SGDLS, CDR2 YYNGEE. The CDR3 reads CASSGGGISTGELFF. DNA of the CDR3: TGTGCCAGCAGCGGTGGCGGTATATCAACCGGGGAGCTGTTTTTT.

This clone was observed once. The chain links TRBV7-2 to TRBJ2-2; no firm D call. The germline V gene has CDR1 SGHTA and CDR2 FQGNSA. The CDR3 totals 12 residues. Trimming removed 5 bases at V and 3 bases at J, with 4 bases between. Here the CDR3 reads CASSLYTGELFF. As DNA, the CDR3 is TGTGCCAGCAGCCTCTACACCGGGGAGCTGTTTTTT.

The count of this clone is one. This chain uses TRBV5-4 with TRBJ1-2; D remains ambiguous. V lost 7 bases and J 2 bases, leaving 12 bases between the germline ends. This CDR3 has 13 amino acids. CDR1 is SGHNT, CDR2 YYREEE, per germline (reference sequence). CDR3 coding DNA: TGTGCCAGCGCCAAGGAAGCGAACTATGGCTACACCTTC. Its translation is CASAKEANYGYTF.

The gene calls are TRBV3-1 (or the pseudogene TRBV3-2) and TRBJ2-7; 10 positions match TRBD2. The CDR3 is made up of 14 amino acids. The V gene's germline CDR1 is LGHDT and CDR2 YNNKEL (reference sequence). V shed 1 base and J 3 bases; nucleotides not matched to a gene: 0. For the CDR3, the DNA is TGTGCCAGCAGCCAAGCTAGCGGGGGCTACGAGCAGTACTTC. It is translated as CASSQASGGYEQYF.

This clone was counted a single time. V is TRBV11-3 and J is TRBJ1-5, with D hard to call. The CDR3 totals 12 residues. Trimming stripped 11 bases from V and 3 bases from J, with 11 bases between. Germline assignment: CDR1 SGHNT and CDR2 YENEEA. The CDR3 DNA sequence: TGTGCCGGGGAGAGAAACAATCAGCCCCAGCATTTT. Translation gives CAGERNNQPQHF.

The sample holds one count of this clone. The rearrangement uses TRBV3-1 (or the pseudogene TRBV3-2) and TRBJ2-3; 8 bases are a match to TRBD2. CDR1 is LGHDT, CDR2 YNNKEL, per germline (reference sequence). The CDR3 length is 15 residues. The J segment lost 5 bases and the V segment lost 1 base, leaving 5 bases of the junction unmatched. The CDR3 loop is CASSQAGGGRDTQYF. Here the CDR3 DNA reads TGTGCCAGCAGCCAAGCCGGCGGGGGGAGAGATACGCAGTATTTT.

V and J are TRBV19 and TRBJ2-7; no definite D call. Germline assignment: CDR1 LNHDA and CDR2 SQIVND (reference sequence). The CDR3 covers 12 residues. The germline V and J ends were trimmed by 5 bases and 6 bases, with 11 bases remaining between them. This chain's CDR3 is CASSSGRGEQYF. The CDR3 nucleotides are TGTGCCAGTAGTTCCGGACGTGGCGAGCAGTACTTC.

This rearrangement joins TRBV5-4 to TRBJ1-3; D perhaps matches TRBD1 (5 bases). The V gene lost 0 bases and the J gene lost 0 bases, with 10 bases spanning the gap. The length of the CDR3 is 16 residues. CDR1 and CDR2 (germline): SGHNT, YYREEE (reference sequence). In DNA, the CDR3 is TGTGCCAGCAGCTTGGTCGGTGGGGGCTCTGGAAACACCATATATTTT. This translates into CASSLVGGGSGNTIYF.

J is TRBJ1-1 and V is TRBV10-3; D unresolved. Germline-derived CDR1 and CDR2 are ENHRY and SYGVKD. The CDR3 spans 15 residues. Trimming took 6 bases from V and 4 from J, leaving 18 bases between them. Written as DNA, the CDR3 is TGTGCCATCAGAAGTGGTCAGACCTTGGGCACTGAAGCTTTCTTT. Translating it yields CAIRSGQTLGTEAFF.

The rearrangement uses TRBV5-1 and TRBJ2-1; 10 nucleotides align to TRBD2. The CDR3 runs to 16 residues. V was pared by 4 bases and J by 0 bases, with 4 bases of the junction left unmatched. Germline values: CDR1 SGHRS, CDR2 YFSETQ. The CDR3 DNA follows: TGCGCCAGCAGCCTTTTAGCGGGGGGCTCCTACAATGAGCAGTTCTTC. Its protein is CASSLLAGGSYNEQFF. Supplemented by reference TRBV5-1 and TRBJ2-1, the full variable domain reads KAGVTQTPRYLIKTRGQQVTLSCSPISGHRSVSWYQQTPGQGLQFLFEYFSETQRNKGNFPGRFSGRQFSNSRSEMNVSTLELGDSALYLCASSLLAGGSYNEQFFGPGTRLTVL.

The chain combines TRBV5-1 with TRBJ1-2; 7 nucleotides agree with TRBD1. V lost 2 bases, J lost 3 bases, and 7 bases stayed unmatched. The CDR3 is made up of 15 amino acids. Per germline, CDR1 SGHRS and CDR2 YFSETQ. CDR3 loop: CASSFNPRGDYGYTF. For the CDR3, the DNA is TGCGCCAGCAGCTTTAATCCCAGGGGGGACTATGGCTACACCTTC.

V is TRBV18 and J is TRBJ1-5; D uncertain. V was clipped by 3 bases and J by 5 bases, with 11 bases between them. The germline CDR1 and CDR2 sequences are KGHSH and LQKENI. This CDR3 comprises 14 residues. CDR3 protein: CASSPSQLDQPQHF. The CDR3 nucleotides read TGTGCCAGCTCACCGAGTCAGTTAGATCAGCCCCAGCATTTT.

Here the CDR3 reads CAWSMGEQFF. The DNA of the CDR3 is TGTGCCTGGAGTATGGGTGAGCAGTTCTTC. V gene TRBV30 combines with J gene TRBJ2-1; D not resolved. Germline values: CDR1 GTSNPN, CDR2 SVGIG (reference sequence). V lost 2 bases and J 9 bases, leaving 5 bases between the germline ends. The CDR3 has 10 residues. Filled out from reference TRBV30 and TRBJ2-1, the complete variable domain reads SQTIHQWPATLVQPVGSPLSLECTVEGTSNPNLYWYRQAAGRGLQLLFYSVGIGQISSEVPQNLSASRPQDRQFILSSKKLLLSDSGFYLCAWSMGEQFFGPGTRLTVL.

This chain connects TRBV11-2 to TRBJ2-4, with D hard to call. This CDR3 has 12 residues. Trimming left V 2 bases short and J 6 bases short, with 5 bases between. Per germline, CDR1 SGHAT and CDR2 FQNNGV. CDR3 sequence reads: CASSLNRNIQYF. The CDR3 bases are TGTGCCAGCAGCTTAAACAGAAACATTCAGTACTTC.

The V call is TRBV30, the J call TRBJ1-5; 7 bases fit TRBD1. This CDR3 comprises 12 residues. J was trimmed by 9 bases and V by 5 bases; bases with no gene match: 7. CDR1 GTSNPN and CDR2 SVGIG come from the germline V gene (reference sequence). The DNA for the CDR3 is TGTGCCTGGGGGACAGCGACATGGCCCCAGCATTTT. This sequence encodes CAWGTATWPQHF.

This clone occurred a few times. The chain uses TRBV5-5 and TRBJ1-1; the D is unclear. From germline, CDR1 is SGHKS and CDR2 YYEKEE (reference sequence). This CDR3 has 17 residues. The V gene lost 2 bases and the J gene lost 0 bases, with 17 bases spanning the gap. In DNA form, the CDR3 reads TGTGCCAGCAGCTTATATCAAACCACCCCCATGAACACTGAAGCTTTCTTT. It translates to CASSLYQTTPMNTEAFF.

This rearrangement joins TRBV7-2 to TRBJ1-4, with TRBD1 as a possible D gene (6 bases). CDR3 length equals 15 residues. Trimming took off 5 bases at V and 7 bases at J, with 17 bases between the two ends. Germline CDR1 reads SGHTA; CDR2 reads FQGNSA. The CDR3 is CASSDNGGTSEKLFF. In DNA, the CDR3 is TGTGCCAGCAGCGACAATGGGGGGACAAGTGAAAAACTGTTTTTT. Full variable domain (missing parts from reference TRBV7-2 and TRBJ1-4): GAGVSQSPSNKVTEKGKDVELRCDPISGHTALYWYRQSLGQGLEFLIYFQGNSAPDKSGLPSDRFSAERTGGSVSTLTIQRTQQEDSAVYLCASSDNGGTSEKLFFGSGTQLSVL.